This T cell receptor beta chain stems from a study of blood T cell repertoires in COVID-19. Study-level background: COVID-19 samples, acute and convalescent, were from the United States, Italy and Spain. From T cells, B-cell-depleted T cells, or PBMCs came the material, which was cDNA or gDNA.

In the study's own analysis: Amplification of reference gene primers provided the estimated nucleated cell counts. Sequencing used immunoSEQ multiplex PCR; TCRdb keeps in-frame clones, though not all of them. The DNA was the basis for D and trimming; V, J and clone size are from that table. This sample has approximately 87,000 clones, with approximately 78% found just once. This clone was detected only once. Germline assignment: CDR1 SGDLS and CDR2 YYNGEE. The V segment lost 3 bases and the J segment 2 bases; nucleotides outside the gene matches: 13. The CDR3 has 17 residues. This clonotype was sampled from a woman older than 75 with acute or convalescent COVID-19. The gene calls are TRBV9 and TRBJ2-5; 7 positions match TRBD2. Sequencing input: peripheral blood. For the CDR3, the DNA is TGTGCCAGCAGCGGTCCCCCGGGGCGGGGGAAACAAGAGACCCAGTACTTC. It encodes CASSGPPGRGKQETQYF.